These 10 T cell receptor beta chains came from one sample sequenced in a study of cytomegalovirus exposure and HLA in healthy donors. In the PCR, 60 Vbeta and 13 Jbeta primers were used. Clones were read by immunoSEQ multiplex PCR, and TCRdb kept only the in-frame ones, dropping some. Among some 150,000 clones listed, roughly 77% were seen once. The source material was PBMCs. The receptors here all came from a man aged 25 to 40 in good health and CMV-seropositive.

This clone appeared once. The CDR3: CASSIDEVEGETQYF. The CDR3 DNA is TGTGCCAGTAGTATAGATGAGGTTGAGGGAGAGACCCAGTACTTC. The V gene is TRBV19, the J gene TRBJ2-5; possible D gene TRBD2, 5 bases. CDR1 and CDR2 from the germline V gene are LNHDA and SQIVND (reference sequence). The CDR3 consists of 15 residues. Trimming left V 0 bases short and J 4 bases short, with 12 bases between. The full variable domain, completed using reference TRBV19 and TRBJ2-5, is DGGITQSPKYLFRKEGQNVTLSCEQNLNHDAMYWYRQDPGQGLRLIYYSQIVNDFQKGDIAEGYSVSREKKESFPLTVTSAQKNPTAFYLCASSIDEVEGETQYFGPGTRLLVL.

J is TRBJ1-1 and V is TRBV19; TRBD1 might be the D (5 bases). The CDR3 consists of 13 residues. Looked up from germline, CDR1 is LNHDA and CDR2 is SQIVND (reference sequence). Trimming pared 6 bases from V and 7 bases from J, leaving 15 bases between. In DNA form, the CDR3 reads TGTGCCAGTAGAGCAGGGTCGATTAGTGAAGCTTTCTTT. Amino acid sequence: CASRAGSISEAFF.

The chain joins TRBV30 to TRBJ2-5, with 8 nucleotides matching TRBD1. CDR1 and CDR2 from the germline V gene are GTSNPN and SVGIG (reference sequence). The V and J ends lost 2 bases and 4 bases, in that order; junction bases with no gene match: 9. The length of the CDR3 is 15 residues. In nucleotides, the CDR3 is TGTGCCTGGAGTACTCTACAGGGGGAACGAGAGACCCAGTACTTC. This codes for CAWSTLQGERETQYF.

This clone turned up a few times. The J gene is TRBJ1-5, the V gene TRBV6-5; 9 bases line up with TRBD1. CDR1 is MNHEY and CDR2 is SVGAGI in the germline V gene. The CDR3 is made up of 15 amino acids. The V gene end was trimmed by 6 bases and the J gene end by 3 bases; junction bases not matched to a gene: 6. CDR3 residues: CASRADRGNNQPQHF. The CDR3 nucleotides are TGTGCCAGCAGAGCCGACAGGGGGAACAATCAGCCCCAGCATTTT.

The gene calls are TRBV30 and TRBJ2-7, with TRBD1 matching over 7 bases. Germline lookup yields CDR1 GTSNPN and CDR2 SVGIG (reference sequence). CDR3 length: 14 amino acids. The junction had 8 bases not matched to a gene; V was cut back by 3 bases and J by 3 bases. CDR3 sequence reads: CAWRKTGSHYEQYF. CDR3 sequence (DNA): TGTGCCTGGAGGAAGACAGGGTCCCACTACGAGCAGTACTTC.

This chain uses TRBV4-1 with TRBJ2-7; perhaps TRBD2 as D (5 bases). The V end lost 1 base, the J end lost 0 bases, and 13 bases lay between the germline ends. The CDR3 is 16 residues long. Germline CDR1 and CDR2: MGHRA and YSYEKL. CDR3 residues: CASSQAWATSSYEQYF. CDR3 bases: TGCGCCAGCAGCCAAGCTTGGGCCACTAGCTCCTACGAGCAGTACTTC.

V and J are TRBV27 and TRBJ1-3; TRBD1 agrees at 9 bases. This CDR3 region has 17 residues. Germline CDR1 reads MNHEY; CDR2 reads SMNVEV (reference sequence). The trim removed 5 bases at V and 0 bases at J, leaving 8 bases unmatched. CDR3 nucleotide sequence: TGTGCCAGCAGTCCGAAGACAGGGGGAACCTCTGGAAACACCATATATTTT. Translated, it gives CASSPKTGGTSGNTIYF.

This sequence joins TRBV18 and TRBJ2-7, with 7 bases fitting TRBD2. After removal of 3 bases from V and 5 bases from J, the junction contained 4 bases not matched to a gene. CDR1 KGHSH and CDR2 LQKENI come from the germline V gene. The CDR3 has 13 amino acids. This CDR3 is CASSPRGVDEQYF. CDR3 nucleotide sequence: TGTGCCAGCTCACCCCGGGGGGTGGACGAGCAGTACTTC.

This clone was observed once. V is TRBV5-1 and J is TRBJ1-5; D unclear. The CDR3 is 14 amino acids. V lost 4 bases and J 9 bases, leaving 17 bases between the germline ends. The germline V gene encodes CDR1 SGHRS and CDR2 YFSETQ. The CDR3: CASSPDPGSRPQHF. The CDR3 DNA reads TGCGCCAGCAGCCCCGACCCGGGGAGCAGGCCCCAGCATTTT. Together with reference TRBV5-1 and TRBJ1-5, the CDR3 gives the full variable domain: KAGVTQTPRYLIKTRGQQVTLSCSPISGHRSVSWYQQTPGQGLQFLFEYFSETQRNKGNFPGRFSGRQFSNSRSEMNVSTLELGDSALYLCASSPDPGSRPQHFGDGTRLSIL.

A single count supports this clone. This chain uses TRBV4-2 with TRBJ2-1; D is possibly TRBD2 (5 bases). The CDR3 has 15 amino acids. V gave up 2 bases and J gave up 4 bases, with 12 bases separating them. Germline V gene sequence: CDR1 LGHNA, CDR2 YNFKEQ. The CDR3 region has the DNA TGTGCCAGCAGCCAACAAAGGGAGTATTACAATGAGCAGTTCTTC. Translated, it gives CASSQQREYYNEQFF.